This T cell receptor beta chain was identified in a study of T cell responses to AZD1222 COVID-19 vaccine (dated by TCRdb to the early 2020s). About the study as a whole: AZD1222 recipients given second doses at about 4 weeks or at about 12 weeks were pooled, since spike-specific TCR depth and breadth were not found to differ between the two schedules. Trial participants were enrolled by age into 18-55, 56-69 and 70-plus year subgroups, with 148, 28 and 57 TCR-sequenced participants respectively. A total of approximately 250 trial participants underwent TCR sequencing, of whom 200 to 220 had received two doses of AZD1222 and 26 had received two doses of the MenACWY control vaccine. The paper as a whole reports these results and caveats: The 56-69-year group was small, and its depth increase did not reach significance, likely because of low power. CD4 TCRs associated with the vaccine covered the entire spike protein, and the dominant responses were in regions 160-218 and 743-854. After two AZD1222 doses, spike-specific TCR breadth and depth were significantly higher than at day 0 and than in MenACWY recipients. Reportedly, close to half of the unique spike-specific TCRs recognized epitopes lying outside the regions that are mutated in the B.1.351 and B.1.1.7 variants. Conclusions about previously exposed vaccinees were limited because only a handful of AZD1222 recipients were SARS-CoV-2 seropositive at baseline. Most participants were white British and females outnumbered males, and the authors suggested that clonal diversity may have been underestimated. Because no day 14 peak-response samples were available, repertoires were characterized only after the peak T cell response.

In its sample, this clone was seen once. The target of this receptor is not known. Nothing much larger sits one base from this clone, and base qualities are not available. The CDR3 regions of human TCRbeta chains were analyzed by immunosequencing. The paper's processing steps were these. Repertoire TCRs were matched against a reference library of SARS-CoV-2-specific TCRs generated with the MIRA antigen-specificity platform. Breadth was defined as the fraction of unique TCRs that were SARS-CoV-2-associated, and depth was defined as the fraction of total T cells that were SARS-CoV-2-associated. Using the MIRA data, each spike-specific TCR was assigned both to the spike region to which the TCR was reactive and to a CD4 or CD8 class. Log10-transformed breadth and depth values were compared by one-way ANOVA with Sidak's multiple comparisons tests. The table was pulled from immuneACCESS by TCRdb, which kept in-frame rearrangements only. Such tables lose some clones; where checked, under half of the loss comes from unresolved V genes, and the rest has no known cause. Clone size and V and J calls were adopted from that table, with D and trimming inferred from the DNA. The sample profile shows approximately 100,000 clones; 86% of them were found once. Around 1.5% of the sample belongs to the ten largest clones.

The sample's time point label is to be understood as: baseline before first vaccination. The vaccinee samples were drawn from two UK trials, COV001 and COV002, one of which was a single-blind randomized controlled phase 2/3 trial testing AZD1222 (ChAdOx1 nCoV-19) in healthy adults. Trial participant PBMC samples were collected at day 0 and day 28 after the second dose for TCRbeta chain sequencing. The germline V gene (reference sequence) gives CDR1 as MNHEY and CDR2 as SMNVEV. Germline trimming: 7 bases from V, 3 bases from J; junction bases outside gene matches: 9. The CDR3 measures 15 amino acids from cysteine to phenylalanine. Just CDR3 DNA is preserved here, 45 bases in frame from base 1.

The specimen comprised peripheral blood, sampled on day 0 of AZD1222 vaccination. The origin of this receptor is an adult in good health. The V and J genes are TRBV27 and TRBJ1-5, with TRBD1 identical over 7 junction bases. The encoded CDR3 is CASKQGSSHNQPQHF. The DNA sequence is TGTGCCAGCAAACAGGGGTCTAGCCACAATCAGCCCCAGCATTTT.